The next 10 T cell receptor beta chains were all read from a single sample in a study of technical replicates of blood from a few donors (dated by TCRdb to 2016 to 2017). Libraries were made using the immunoSEQ multiplex PCR assay. TCRdb limited this immuneACCESS table to in-frame rearrangements with V and J called. A share of clones is missing; checked studies link under half to unresolved V genes, and the rest is unexplained. Present in this sample are about 79,000 clones, around 94% of which were seen just once. The top ten hold over 0.25% of the sample. Sequencing was performed on T cells isolated from PBMCs. The receptors stem from a human donor in good health.

Details on this clone: The junction and the germline gene differ at one end; a read error may be behind it. This chain joins TRBV5-1 and TRBJ2-5, with TRBD2 matching over 10 bases. The germline CDR1 and CDR2 sequences are SGHRS and YFSETQ. The CDR3 length is 15 residues. CDR3 nucleotides: TGCGCCAGCAGCCTGGACCCCCAGCGGGAGGGCCCTTTGGACTTC. It translates to CASSLDPQREGPLDF.

This chain's CDR3 is CASSVGESGNTIYF. DNA for the CDR3: TGTGCCAGCAGCGTAGGAGAATCTGGAAACACCATATATTTT. The chain is built from TRBV9 and TRBJ1-3; D remains ambiguous. Trimming shortened V by 0 bases and J by 1 base, and 5 bases separated the two germline ends. The CDR3 has 14 residues. Germline assignment: CDR1 SGDLS and CDR2 YYNGEE.

The chain employs TRBV7-9 and TRBJ2-1; D possibly corresponds to TRBD2 (6 bases). The germline gives CDR1 SEHNR, CDR2 FQNEAQ (reference sequence). V lost 5 bases and J lost 7, with 9 bases in between. There are 12 residues in the CDR3. For the CDR3, the DNA is TGTGCCAGCAGCCCACTAGCAAATGAGCAGTTCTTC. The encoded protein is CASSPLANEQFF.

The chain carries TRBV7-6 and TRBJ1-5, with D possibly matching TRBD1 (6 bases). CDR1 is SGHVS and CDR2 is FNYEAQ in the germline V gene. The CDR3 is 13 residues long. Trimming took off 3 bases at V and 7 bases at J, with 10 bases between the two ends. In nucleotides, the CDR3 is TGTGCCAGCAGCTTCGACAGGTCCCAGCCCCAGCATTTT. It yields the protein CASSFDRSQPQHF.

The chain recombines TRBV7-9 with TRBJ2-7, with a tentative D call TRBD2 (6 bases). The CDR3 consists of 15 residues. Germline V CDR1 and CDR2: SEHNR, FQNEAQ (reference sequence). V lost 5 bases and J 2 bases, leaving 16 bases between the germline ends. CDR3 in amino acids: CASSPRLDLPYEQYF. The CDR3 DNA follows: TGTGCCAGCAGCCCGCGACTAGACCTCCCCTACGAGCAGTACTTC.

This chain joins TRBV27 and TRBJ2-3; weak D call: TRBD1 (5 bases). The CDR3 sequence is 16 residues long. Germline loops: CDR1 MNHEY, CDR2 SMNVEV (reference sequence). V shed 3 bases and J shed 5 bases, with 18 bases lying between them. The CDR3 DNA reads as TGTGCCAGCAGTTTCCAGGGTATCAGGGCACAAGATACGCAGTATTTT. Translating it yields CASSFQGIRAQDTQYF.

The rearrangement uses TRBV19 and TRBJ1-5; D unclear. The CDR3 covers 15 residues. V was trimmed by 1 base and J by 0 bases, leaving 7 bases between them. Germline V CDR1 and CDR2: LNHDA, SQIVND (reference sequence). The CDR3 DNA sequence: TGTGCCAGTAGTATAGTCGGTTATAGCAATCAGCCCCAGCATTTT. It yields the protein CASSIVGYSNQPQHF.

The rearrangement links TRBV6-5 to TRBJ2-7, with 8 bases matching TRBD1. This CDR3 contains 13 residues. CDR1 and CDR2 from the germline V gene are MNHEY and SVGAGI. The V segment lost 6 bases and the J segment 4 bases; nucleotides outside the gene matches: 5. CDR3 amino acids: CASSPGGPYEQYF. The CDR3 DNA reads as TGTGCCAGCAGCCCAGGGGGCCCTTACGAGCAGTACTTC.

In DNA, the CDR3 is TGTGCCAGCTCACCATCAAATGCAGGGGCCGACAGACAGCCCCAGCATTTT. This translates into CASSPSNAGADRQPQHF. The chain uses TRBV18 and TRBJ1-5, with D perhaps matching TRBD1 (6 bases). The V end lost 2 bases, the J end lost 7 bases, and 21 bases lay between the germline ends. In germline, CDR1 is KGHSH, CDR2 LQKENI. The CDR3 runs 17 residues.

This sequence joins TRBV7-9 and TRBJ2-6, with TRBD1 as a possible D gene (6 bases). Germline-derived CDR1 and CDR2 are SEHNR and FQNEAQ (reference sequence). V dropped 1 base and J dropped 2 bases, with 9 bases sitting between them. The CDR3 extends over 16 amino acids. The DNA of the CDR3 is TGTGCCAGCAGCTTAGTAGGGGGAGCTGGGGCCAACGTCCTGACTTTC. It yields the protein CASSLVGGAGANVLTF.